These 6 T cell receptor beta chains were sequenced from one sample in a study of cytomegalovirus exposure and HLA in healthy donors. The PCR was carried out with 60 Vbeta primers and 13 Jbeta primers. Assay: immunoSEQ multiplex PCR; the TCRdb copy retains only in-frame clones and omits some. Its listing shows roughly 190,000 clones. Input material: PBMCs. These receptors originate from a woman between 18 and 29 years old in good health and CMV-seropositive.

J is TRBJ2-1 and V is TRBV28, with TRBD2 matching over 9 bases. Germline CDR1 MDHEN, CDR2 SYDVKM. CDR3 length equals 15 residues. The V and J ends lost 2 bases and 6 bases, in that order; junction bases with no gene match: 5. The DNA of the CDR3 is TGTGCCAGCAGTTTAGTGGGCGGGGGGGCCAATGAGCAGTTCTTC. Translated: CASSLVGGGANEQFF.

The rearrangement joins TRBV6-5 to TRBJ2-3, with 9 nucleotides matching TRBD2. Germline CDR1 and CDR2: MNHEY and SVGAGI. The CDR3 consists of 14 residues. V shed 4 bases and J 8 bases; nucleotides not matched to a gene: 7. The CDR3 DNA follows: TGTGCCAGCAGTTCCTTAGCGGGAGCGGCTACGCAGTATTTT. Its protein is CASSSLAGAATQYF.

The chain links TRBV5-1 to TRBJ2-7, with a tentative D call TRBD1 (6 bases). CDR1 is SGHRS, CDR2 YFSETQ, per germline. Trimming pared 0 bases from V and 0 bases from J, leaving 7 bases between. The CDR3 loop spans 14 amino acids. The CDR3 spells CASSLVDSSYEQYF. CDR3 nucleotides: TGCGCCAGCAGCTTGGTGGACAGCTCCTACGAGCAGTACTTC.

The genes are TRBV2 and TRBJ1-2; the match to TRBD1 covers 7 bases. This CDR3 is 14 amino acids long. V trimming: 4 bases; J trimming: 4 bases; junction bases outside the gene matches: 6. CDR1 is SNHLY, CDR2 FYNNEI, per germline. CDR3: CASSVTGDGYGYTF. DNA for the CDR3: TGTGCCAGCAGTGTTACAGGGGACGGCTATGGCTACACCTTC.

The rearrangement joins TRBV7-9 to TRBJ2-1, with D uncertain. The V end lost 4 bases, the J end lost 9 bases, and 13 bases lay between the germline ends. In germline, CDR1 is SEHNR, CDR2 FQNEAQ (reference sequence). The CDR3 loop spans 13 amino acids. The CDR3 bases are TGTGCCAGCAGCTCGAGGTGGTCCGGTGAGCAGTTCTTC. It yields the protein CASSSRWSGEQFF.

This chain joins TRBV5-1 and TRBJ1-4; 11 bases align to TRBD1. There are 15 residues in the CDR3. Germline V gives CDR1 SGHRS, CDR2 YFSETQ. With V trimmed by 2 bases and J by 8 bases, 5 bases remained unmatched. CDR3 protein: CASSFGGTGGEKLFF. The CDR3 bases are TGCGCCAGCAGCTTCGGCGGGACAGGGGGAGAAAAACTGTTTTTT.